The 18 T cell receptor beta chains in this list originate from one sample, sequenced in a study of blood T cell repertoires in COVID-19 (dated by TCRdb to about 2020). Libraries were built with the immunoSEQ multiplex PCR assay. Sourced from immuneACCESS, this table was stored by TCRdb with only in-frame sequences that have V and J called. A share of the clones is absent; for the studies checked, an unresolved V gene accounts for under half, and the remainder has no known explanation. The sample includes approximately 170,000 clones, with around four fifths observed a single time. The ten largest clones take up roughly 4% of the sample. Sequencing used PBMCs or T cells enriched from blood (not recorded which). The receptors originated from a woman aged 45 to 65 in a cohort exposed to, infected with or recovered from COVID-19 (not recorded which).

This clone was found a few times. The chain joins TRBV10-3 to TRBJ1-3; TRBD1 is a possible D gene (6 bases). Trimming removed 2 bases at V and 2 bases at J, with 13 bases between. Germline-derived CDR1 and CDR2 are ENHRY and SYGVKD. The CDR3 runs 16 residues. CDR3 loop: CAISEPYNRAGNTIYF. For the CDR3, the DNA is TGTGCCATCAGTGAGCCTTATAACAGGGCTGGAAACACCATATATTTT.

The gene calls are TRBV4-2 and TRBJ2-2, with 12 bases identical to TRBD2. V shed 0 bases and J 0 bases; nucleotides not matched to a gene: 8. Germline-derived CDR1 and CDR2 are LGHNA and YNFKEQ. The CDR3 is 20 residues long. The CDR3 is CASSQDLLAGGHPNTGELFF. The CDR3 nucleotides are TGTGCCAGCAGCCAAGACTTACTAGCGGGGGGCCATCCGAACACCGGGGAGCTGTTTTTT.

CDR3 coding DNA: TGTGCCAGCAGCGTGGGACAGGGCGACAAAAACATTCAGTACTTC. Translated, it gives CASSVGQGDKNIQYF. This rearrangement joins TRBV11-1 to TRBJ2-4; TRBD1 matches 9 bases. The CDR3 runs to 15 residues. With 5 bases clipped from V and 3 bases from J, the junction kept 5 bases outside the gene matches. Germline CDR1 reads SGHAT; CDR2 reads FQDESV (reference sequence). Drawing the rest from reference TRBV11-1 and TRBJ2-4, the complete variable domain is EAEVAQSPRYKITEKSQAVAFWCDPISGHATLYWYRQILGQGPELLVQFQDESVVDDSQLPKDRFSAERLKGVDSTLKIQPAELGDSAMYLCASSVGQGDKNIQYFGAGTRLSVL.

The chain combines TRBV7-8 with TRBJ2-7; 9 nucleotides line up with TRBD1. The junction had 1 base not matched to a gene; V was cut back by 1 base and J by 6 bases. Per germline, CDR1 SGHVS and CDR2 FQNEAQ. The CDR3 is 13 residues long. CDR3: CASSLGDRVEQYF. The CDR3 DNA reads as TGTGCCAGCAGCTTAGGGGACAGGGTCGAGCAGTACTTC.

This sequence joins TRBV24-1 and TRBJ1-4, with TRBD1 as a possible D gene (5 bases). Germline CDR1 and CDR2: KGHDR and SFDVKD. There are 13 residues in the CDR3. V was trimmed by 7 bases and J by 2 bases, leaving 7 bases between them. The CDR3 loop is CATRGTTNEKLFF. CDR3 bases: TGTGCCACCAGAGGGACTACTAATGAAAAACTGTTTTTT.

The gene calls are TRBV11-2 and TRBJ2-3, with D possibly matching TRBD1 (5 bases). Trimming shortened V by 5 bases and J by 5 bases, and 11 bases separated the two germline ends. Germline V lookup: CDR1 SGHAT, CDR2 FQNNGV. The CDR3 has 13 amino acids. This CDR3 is CASSPIRGDTQYF. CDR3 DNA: TGTGCCAGCAGCCCCATAAGGGGAGATACGCAGTATTTT. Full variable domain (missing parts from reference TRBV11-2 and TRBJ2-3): EAGVAQSPRYKIIEKRQSVAFWCNPISGHATLYWYQQILGQGPKLLIQFQNNGVVDDSQLPKDRFSAERLKGVDSTLKIQPAKLEDSAVYLCASSPIRGDTQYFGPGTRLTVL.

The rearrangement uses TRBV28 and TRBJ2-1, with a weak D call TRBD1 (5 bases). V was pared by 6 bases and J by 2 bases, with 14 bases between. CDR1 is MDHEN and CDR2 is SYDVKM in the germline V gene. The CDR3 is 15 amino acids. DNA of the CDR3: TGTGCCAGCAGGGTCAGGGATACCCCCTACAATGAGCAGTTCTTC. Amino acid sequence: CASRVRDTPYNEQFF.

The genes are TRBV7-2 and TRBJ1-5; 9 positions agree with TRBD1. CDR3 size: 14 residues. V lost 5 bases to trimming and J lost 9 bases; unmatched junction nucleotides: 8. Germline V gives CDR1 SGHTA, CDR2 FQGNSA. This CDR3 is CASSPGQGRWPQHF. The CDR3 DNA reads TGTGCCAGCAGCCCAGGACAGGGGCGGTGGCCCCAGCATTTT.

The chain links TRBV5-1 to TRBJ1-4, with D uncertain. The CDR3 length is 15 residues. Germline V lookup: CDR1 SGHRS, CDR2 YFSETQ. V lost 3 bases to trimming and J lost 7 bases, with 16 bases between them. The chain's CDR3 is CASSSSSGIGEKLFF. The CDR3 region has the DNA TGCGCCAGCAGCTCCTCCAGCGGGATTGGTGAAAAACTGTTTTTT.

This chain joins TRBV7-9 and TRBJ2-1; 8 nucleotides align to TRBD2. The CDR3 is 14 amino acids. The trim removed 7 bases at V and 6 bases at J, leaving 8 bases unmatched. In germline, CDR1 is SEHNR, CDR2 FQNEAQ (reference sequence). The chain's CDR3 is CASTHSGIPNEQFF. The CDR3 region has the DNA TGTGCCAGCACCCATAGCGGGATCCCCAATGAGCAGTTCTTC.

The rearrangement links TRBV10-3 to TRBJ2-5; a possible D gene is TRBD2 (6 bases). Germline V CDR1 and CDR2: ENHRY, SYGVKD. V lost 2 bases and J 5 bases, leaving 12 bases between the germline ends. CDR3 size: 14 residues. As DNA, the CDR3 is TGTGCCATCAGTGAGAGTAGGGACTGGGAGACCCAGTACTTC. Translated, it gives CAISESRDWETQYF.

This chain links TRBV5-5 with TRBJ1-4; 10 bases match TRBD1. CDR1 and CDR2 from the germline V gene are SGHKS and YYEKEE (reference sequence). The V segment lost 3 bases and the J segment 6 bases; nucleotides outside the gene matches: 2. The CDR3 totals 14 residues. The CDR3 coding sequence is TGTGCCAGCAGCTCCGGGACAGGGGATGAAAAACTGTTTTTT. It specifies CASSSGTGDEKLFF. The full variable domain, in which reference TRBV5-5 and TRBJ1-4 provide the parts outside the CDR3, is DAGVTQSPTHLIKTRGQQVTLRCSPISGHKSVSWYQQVLGQGPQFIFQYYEKEERGRGNFPDRFSARQFPNYSSELNVNALLLGDSALYLCASSSGTGDEKLFFGSGTQLSVL.

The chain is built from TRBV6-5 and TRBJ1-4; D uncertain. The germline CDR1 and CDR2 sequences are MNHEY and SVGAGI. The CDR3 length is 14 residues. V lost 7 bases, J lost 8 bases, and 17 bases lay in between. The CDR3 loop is CASTYRRGEEKLFF. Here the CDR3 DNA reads TGTGCCAGCACCTACCGTCGCGGCGAGGAAAAACTGTTTTTT.

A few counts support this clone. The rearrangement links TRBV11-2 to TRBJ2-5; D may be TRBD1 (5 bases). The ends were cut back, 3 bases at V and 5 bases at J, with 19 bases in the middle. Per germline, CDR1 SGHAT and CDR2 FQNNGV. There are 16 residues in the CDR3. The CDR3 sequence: CASSFTHRSNGETQYF. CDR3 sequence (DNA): TGTGCCAGCAGCTTTACCCACAGGTCTAATGGTGAGACCCAGTACTTC.

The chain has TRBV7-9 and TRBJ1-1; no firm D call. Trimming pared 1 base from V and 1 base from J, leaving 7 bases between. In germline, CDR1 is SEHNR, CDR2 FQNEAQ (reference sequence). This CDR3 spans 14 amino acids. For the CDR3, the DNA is TGTGCCAGCAGCTTAGTATCAGGGAACACTGAAGCTTTCTTT. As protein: CASSLVSGNTEAFF.

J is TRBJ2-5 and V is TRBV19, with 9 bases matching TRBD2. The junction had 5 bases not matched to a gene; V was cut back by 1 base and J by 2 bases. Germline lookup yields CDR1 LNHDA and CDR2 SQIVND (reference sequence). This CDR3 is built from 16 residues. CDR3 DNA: TGTGCCAGTAGTATAGCAGCGGGGGGCCTTCAAGAGACCCAGTACTTC. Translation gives CASSIAAGGLQETQYF.

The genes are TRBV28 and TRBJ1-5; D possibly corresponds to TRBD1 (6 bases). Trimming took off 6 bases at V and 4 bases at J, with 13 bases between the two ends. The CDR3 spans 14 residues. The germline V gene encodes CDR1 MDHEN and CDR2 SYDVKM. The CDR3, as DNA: TGTGCCAGCAGATTACAGGGCCGAAATCAGCCCCAGCATTTT. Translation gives CASRLQGRNQPQHF.

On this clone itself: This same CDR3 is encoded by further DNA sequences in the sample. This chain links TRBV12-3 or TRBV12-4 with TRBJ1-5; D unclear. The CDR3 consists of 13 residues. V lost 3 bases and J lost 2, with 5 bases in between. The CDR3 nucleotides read TGTGCCAGCAGTTTCACAGGCAATCAGCCCCAGCATTTT. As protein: CASSFTGNQPQHF.